This T cell receptor (beta chain) appears in the sequencing data of a study of blood T cell repertoires in COVID-19. Study details: Acute and convalescent COVID-19 samples came from the United States, Italy and Spain. PBMCs, B-cell-depleted T cells, or T cells were the source of the cDNA or gDNA that made up the material.

This CDR3 is built from 19 residues. With V trimmed by 4 bases and J by 0 bases, 12 bases remained unmatched. Germline V gene data show CDR1 as SGHDT and CDR2 as YYEEEE. TCRdb's copy holds only in-frame clones and misses some; the assay was immunoSEQ multiplex PCR. Altogether a few hundred thousand clones are present, more than 80% being singletons, with the ten largest covering less than 1.2%. The participants were between about 18 and 90 years old and came from under 25 US areas. The TCR originated in a man aged 18 to 29 who had recovered from COVID-19. The chain has TRBV5-6 and TRBJ2-3; 12 bases fit TRBD2. What was sequenced was PBMCs or T cells enriched from blood (not recorded which). The CDR3 region has the DNA TGTGCCAGCAGCCCTGTTCTAGCGGGAGGGCGGCAAAGCACAGATACGCAGTATTTT. Protein sequence: CASSPVLAGGRQSTDTQYF.